This T cell receptor beta chain was identified during a study of a mutant IDH1 vaccine in newly diagnosed glioma. The time point was: week 5, during vaccination. One vaccine dose held 300 ug of mutant IDH1 20-mer peptide and came with topical imiquimod. Worth noting for this clone: Its antigen is still unknown. At one end, the junction sequence differs from germline, possibly due to a read error.

The germline V gene has CDR1 SNHLY and CDR2 FYNNEI. This CDR3 is 11 amino acids long. Only in-frame clones appear in the TCRdb table, and some are missing; sequencing was by immunoSEQ multiplex PCR. The repertoire includes tens of thousands of clones, 82% of them detected once, and 3.1% sits in the top ten. The rearrangement links TRBV2 to TRBJ2-5, with D possibly being TRBD1 or TRBD2 (5 bases each). The clonotype comes from a woman under 30 with glioma. Some clones in this sample may be carry-over from other donors' samples. Sequences were derived from PBMCs, sampled from a glioma patient whose treatment included an IDH1 peptide vaccine. The CDR3 bases are TGTGCCAGCAGGGACCCGGGACCCGGAGACTTC. Translated: CASRDPGPGDF.